These 5 T cell receptor beta chains were sequenced from one sample in a study of beta chain features in type 1 diabetes. Every isolated RNA sample was fully reverse transcribed, so sequencing captured expressed TCRB transcripts. Sequenced by immunoSEQ multiplex PCR; TCRdb stores in-frame clones only, minus some. This table holds approximately 170,000 clones, 7.5% to 10% found once. The sequenced sample consisted of central memory CD4+ T cells from blood. The receptor set was obtained from a woman younger than 35 in good health.

This clone was found a few times. The V and J genes are TRBV7-2 and TRBJ2-1; 7 bases fit TRBD2. Germline CDR1 and CDR2: SGHTA and FQGNSA. The V segment lost 1 base and the J segment 14 bases; nucleotides outside the gene matches: 14. The CDR3 has 15 amino acids. The CDR3 region has the DNA TGTGCCAGCAGCTTAGGGGGGACGGCGGGGGAGGAGGAGTTCTTC. It yields the protein CASSLGGTAGEEEFF.

This clone appeared a few times. V gene TRBV18 combines with J gene TRBJ1-4; D unresolved. Germline V gene data show CDR1 as KGHSH and CDR2 as LQKENI. The CDR3 sequence is 17 residues long. Trimming removed 3 bases at V and 2 bases at J, with 16 bases between. The CDR3 here is CASSPSLVRGTNEKLFF. DNA for the CDR3: TGTGCCAGCTCACCCTCGCTGGTCCGCGGGACTAATGAAAAACTGTTTTTT.

The chain couples TRBV18 to TRBJ2-2; D remains unclear. Per the germline V gene, CDR1 is KGHSH and CDR2 is LQKENI. The ends were cut back, 3 bases at V and 4 bases at J, with 6 bases in the middle. The CDR3 consists of 13 residues. The CDR3 loop is CASSPLSTGELFF. CDR3 in DNA: TGTGCCAGCTCACCTCTGAGCACCGGGGAGCTGTTTTTT.

This clone has a handful of counts. CDR3 in amino acids: CASSQGALPLNTEAFF. The CDR3 nucleotides are TGTGCCAGCAGCCAAGGGGCCCTTCCTTTGAACACTGAAGCTTTCTTT. The rearrangement links TRBV14 to TRBJ1-1; D not certain. V shed 1 base and J shed 0 bases, with 12 bases lying between them. Looked up from germline, CDR1 is SGHDN and CDR2 is FVKESK. This CDR3 spans 16 amino acids.

This chain uses TRBV2 with TRBJ1-3; weak D call: TRBD1 (6 bases). CDR1 and CDR2 from the germline V gene are SNHLY and FYNNEI. This CDR3 is 15 amino acids long. Trimming stripped 6 bases from V and 0 bases from J, with 12 bases between. CDR3: CASRVGQNSGNTIYF. Here the CDR3 DNA reads TGTGCCAGCAGAGTGGGACAAAACTCTGGAAACACCATATATTTT.